Each of the 22 T cell receptor beta chains below was sequenced from the same sample in a study of vaccination effects on CD4 cells after COVID-19. No antigen is known for these receptors. Clones were read by immunoSEQ multiplex PCR, and TCRdb kept only the in-frame ones, dropping some. The table lists some 69,000 clones, around 69% of them singletons, with 2.8% in the top ten. ViraFEST expansion of antigen-specific CD4+ T cells with viral peptide pools preceded sequencing. When about ten days of culture had elapsed, CD4+ T cells were isolated. Nucleocapsid antibodies stayed negative before and after vaccination, showing no earlier SARS-CoV-2 infection. This sample comprised CD4+ T cells from PBMCs cultured with HCoV-NL63 spike peptides, obtained before COVID-19 vaccination. The origin of the receptors is a human donor who received a COVID-19 vaccine.

V is TRBV12-3 or TRBV12-4 and J is TRBJ2-3; TRBD2 agrees at 7 bases. The CDR3 has 12 residues. Unmatched junction bases numbered 4, after V lost 6 bases and J lost 7 bases. The CDR3 spells CASRFGGYTQYF. CDR3 nucleotide sequence: TGTGCCAGCAGATTCGGGGGGTATACGCAGTATTTT.

This clone was observed a handful of times. This chain joins TRBV16 and TRBJ1-6, with D unresolved. Looked up from germline, CDR1 is KGHSY and CDR2 is FQNENV. CDR3 length: 16 residues. With 0 bases removed from V and 6 bases from J, the gap between germline ends came to 12 bases. The CDR3 loop is CASSQSGDSANSPLHF. The CDR3 DNA reads as TGTGCCAGCAGCCAATCAGGAGACTCTGCTAATTCACCCCTCCACTTT. Full variable domain (rest looked up from reference TRBV16 and TRBJ1-6): GEEVAQTPKHLVRGEGQKAKLYCAPIKGHSYVFWYQQVLKNEFKFLISFQNENVFDETGMPKERFSAKCLPNSPCSLEIQATKLEDSAVYFCASSQSGDSANSPLHFGNGTRLTVT.

The CDR3 bases are TGTGCCAGTAGTTCCGGGTGGTCTGAGCAGTTCTTC. This translates into CASSSGWSEQFF. The chain carries TRBV19 and TRBJ2-1; D remains unclear. Trimming removed 5 bases from V and 9 bases from J, with 11 bases in between. Germline CDR1 is LNHDA and CDR2 is SQIVND (reference sequence). The CDR3 runs to 12 residues. Based on the CDR3 plus reference TRBV19 and TRBJ2-1, the full variable domain is DGGITQSPKYLFRKEGQNVTLSCEQNLNHDAMYWYRQDPGQGLRLIYYSQIVNDFQKGDIAEGYSVSREKKESFPLTVTSAQKNPTAFYLCASSSGWSEQFFGPGTRLTVL.

J is TRBJ1-1 and V is TRBV6-2 or TRBV6-3; D is unresolved. Germline V CDR1 and CDR2: MNHEY, SVGEGT. The CDR3 has 13 amino acids. The V end lost 5 bases, the J end lost 0 bases, and 7 bases lay between the germline ends. In DNA, the CDR3 is TGTGCCAGCAGTCTATCAGTGAACACTGAAGCTTTCTTT. Amino acid sequence: CASSLSVNTEAFF.

This clone was counted between two and nine times. V gene TRBV19 combines with J gene TRBJ1-6; 7 bases line up with TRBD1. V lost 6 bases, J lost 7 bases, and 0 bases stayed unmatched. From germline, CDR1 is LNHDA and CDR2 SQIVND (reference sequence). This CDR3 is built from 12 residues. The DNA for the CDR3 is TGTGCCAGTAGACAGGGGAATTCACCCCTCCACTTT. It yields the protein CASRQGNSPLHF.

V gene TRBV18 combines with J gene TRBJ2-5, with D possibly called TRBD1 or TRBD2 (5 bases each). Germline V gene lookup returns CDR1 KGHSH and CDR2 LQKENI. The CDR3 covers 14 residues. Trimming shortened V by 0 bases and J by 4 bases, and 9 bases separated the two germline ends. CDR3 in amino acids: CASSPPGVGETQYF. The CDR3 DNA follows: TGTGCCAGCTCACCACCGGGGGTTGGAGAGACCCAGTACTTC. The whole variable domain, filled in from reference TRBV18 and TRBJ2-5, reads NAGVMQNPRHLVRRRGQEARLRCSPMKGHSHVYWYRQLPEEGLKFMVYLQKENIIDESGMPKERFSAEFPKEGPSILRIQQVVRGDSAAYFCASSPPGVGETQYFGPGTRLLVL.

V is TRBV28 and J is TRBJ2-5; TRBD1 is a possible D gene (6 bases). V lost 8 bases and J 5 bases, leaving 18 bases between the germline ends. Germline values: CDR1 MDHEN, CDR2 SYDVKM. The CDR3 loop spans 14 amino acids. The CDR3 loop reads CASRPYRVGETQYF. The DNA for the CDR3 is TGTGCCAGCCGGCCCTACAGGGTGGGCGAGACCCAGTACTTC.

The J gene is TRBJ1-6, the V gene TRBV10-3, with D tentatively TRBD1 (5 bases). This CDR3 is 16 amino acids long. Between the trimmed V and J ends, which lost 0 bases and 9 bases, there was a span of 15 bases. CDR1 is ENHRY and CDR2 is SYGVKD in the germline V gene. In DNA, the CDR3 is TGTGCCATCAGTGAGTCGGCAGGGTACCTTAGTTCACCCCTCCACTTT. Amino acids: CAISESAGYLSSPLHF.

The chain employs TRBV9 and TRBJ1-2; 11 bases are a match to TRBD1. V was pared by 4 bases and J by 2 bases, with 10 bases of the junction left unmatched. The CDR3 is made up of 17 amino acids. The germline V gene has CDR1 SGDLS and CDR2 YYNGEE. CDR3 residues: CASSPRGGDRGNYGYTF. Written as DNA, the CDR3 is TGTGCCAGCAGCCCCCGCGGGGGGGACAGGGGGAACTATGGCTACACCTTC.

The table lists this clone with a count of one. V is TRBV2 and J is TRBJ2-3, with 7 bases identical to TRBD1. The V gene end was trimmed by 4 bases and the J gene end by 5 bases; junction bases not matched to a gene: 6. Germline V lookup: CDR1 SNHLY, CDR2 FYNNEI. The CDR3 consists of 14 residues. The DNA for the CDR3 is TGTGCCAGCAGTGTGGGACAGTGGGAAGATACGCAGTATTTT. It specifies CASSVGQWEDTQYF.

The J gene is TRBJ2-2, the V gene TRBV7-3, with a possible D match to TRBD2 (6 bases). Trimming left V 0 bases short and J 3 bases short, with 14 bases between. The CDR3 loop spans 17 amino acids. The germline V gene encodes CDR1 SGHTA and CDR2 FQGTGA. The CDR3 nucleotides are TGTGCCAGCAGCTTAACCGGACTACCCGGATACACCGGGGAGCTGTTTTTT. Amino acid sequence: CASSLTGLPGYTGELFF.

This sequence joins TRBV29-1 and TRBJ1-3; D is perhaps TRBD1 (6 bases). CDR3 length: 14 residues. CDR1 is SQVTM, CDR2 ANQGSEA, per germline. V was shortened by 4 bases and J by 0 bases, with 10 bases between the two germline ends. In DNA form, the CDR3 reads TGCAGCGTTGTCGGACAGAACTCTGGAAACACCATATATTTT. It codes for CSVVGQNSGNTIYF.

V gene TRBV19 combines with J gene TRBJ1-2, with 8 bases lining up with TRBD1. CDR1 is LNHDA and CDR2 is SQIVND in the germline V gene (reference sequence). CDR3 length equals 15 residues. Trimming at V came to 5 bases and at J to 2 bases, leaving 7 bases not matched to a gene. The CDR3 DNA sequence: TGTGCCAGTAGTTCCAGGACAGGGCCCAACTATGGCTACACCTTC. Translated: CASSSRTGPNYGYTF.

V and J are TRBV19 and TRBJ2-6, with TRBD1 matching 12 bases. Germline V CDR1 and CDR2: LNHDA, SQIVND (reference sequence). J gave up 0 bases and V 5 bases, and 5 bases lay outside the gene matches. This CDR3 has 18 residues. The CDR3 DNA sequence: TGTGCCAGTAGTTTGAAGGGACAGGGGGCCTCTGGGGCCAACGTCCTGACTTTC. The encoded protein is CASSLKGQGASGANVLTF.

This chain connects TRBV19 to TRBJ2-3; D is undetermined. Germline V gene data show CDR1 as LNHDA and CDR2 as SQIVND (reference sequence). V was shortened by 4 bases and J by 2 bases, with 10 bases between the two germline ends. The length of the CDR3 is 14 residues. The CDR3 is CASSTLGYTDTQYF. The CDR3 bases are TGTGCCAGTAGTACTCTAGGTTACACAGATACGCAGTATTTT.

The chain uses TRBV6-5 and TRBJ1-6, with D possibly matching TRBD1 (5 bases). This CDR3 region has 12 residues. Germline V gives CDR1 MNHEY, CDR2 SVGAGI. The V gene lost 5 bases and the J gene lost 7 bases, with 6 bases spanning the gap. DNA for the CDR3: TGTGCCAGCAGTAGACAGAATTCACCCCTCCACTTT. It specifies CASSRQNSPLHF.

The V gene is TRBV6-6, the J gene TRBJ2-7; 7 nucleotides agree with TRBD1. Unmatched junction bases numbered 4, after V lost 2 bases and J lost 6 bases. Germline V gene data show CDR1 as MNHNY and CDR2 as SVGAGI (reference sequence). This CDR3 comprises 13 residues. The CDR3 DNA reads TGTGCCAGCAGTTACGCAACAGGGGCCGAGCAGTACGTC. Translation gives CASSYATGAEQYV.

The CDR3 reads CASSLAAGGETQYF. The CDR3 DNA follows: TGTGCCAGCAGCTTAGCAGCGGGGGGGGAGACCCAGTACTTC. This chain uses TRBV11-2 with TRBJ2-5; 10 bases map to TRBD2. After removal of 1 base from V and 5 bases from J, the junction contained 1 base not matched to a gene. The CDR3 covers 14 residues. CDR1 is SGHAT, CDR2 FQNNGV, per germline. The variable domain in full, completed from reference TRBV11-2 and TRBJ2-5, reads EAGVAQSPRYKIIEKRQSVAFWCNPISGHATLYWYQQILGQGPKLLIQFQNNGVVDDSQLPKDRFSAERLKGVDSTLKIQPAKLEDSAVYLCASSLAAGGETQYFGPGTRLLVL.

The chain uses TRBV18 and TRBJ1-6; D not certain. This CDR3 comprises 16 residues. CDR1 and CDR2 from the germline V gene are KGHSH and LQKENI. Trimming removed 2 bases from V and 0 bases from J, with 8 bases in between. The CDR3 sequence is CASSPFLSSYNSPLHF. The DNA for the CDR3 is TGTGCCAGCTCACCATTTCTGAGCTCCTATAATTCACCCCTCCACTTT. Using reference TRBV18 and TRBJ1-6 for the parts outside the CDR3, the full variable domain is NAGVMQNPRHLVRRRGQEARLRCSPMKGHSHVYWYRQLPEEGLKFMVYLQKENIIDESGMPKERFSAEFPKEGPSILRIQQVVRGDSAAYFCASSPFLSSYNSPLHFGNGTRLTVT.

The rearrangement uses TRBV18 and TRBJ2-2; D remains ambiguous. The CDR3 sequence is 15 residues long. V dropped 6 bases and J dropped 0 bases, with 11 bases sitting between them. CDR1 and CDR2 from the germline V gene are KGHSH and LQKENI. CDR3 DNA: TGTGCCAGCTCGGGTACCAGCTCGAACACCGGGGAGCTGTTTTTT. Protein product: CASSGTSSNTGELFF. The full variable domain, rest sourced from reference TRBV18 and TRBJ2-2, is NAGVMQNPRHLVRRRGQEARLRCSPMKGHSHVYWYRQLPEEGLKFMVYLQKENIIDESGMPKERFSAEFPKEGPSILRIQQVVRGDSAAYFCASSGTSSNTGELFFGEGSRLTVL.

This chain uses TRBV3-1 (or the pseudogene TRBV3-2) with TRBJ2-5; D uncertain. The germline V gene has CDR1 LGHDT and CDR2 YNNKEL (reference sequence). The CDR3 is made up of 12 amino acids. Trimming pared 1 base from V and 4 bases from J, leaving 4 bases between. As DNA, the CDR3 is TGTGCCAGCAGCCAAGCAAGAGAGACCCAGTACTTC. Its translation: CASSQARETQYF.

The rearrangement uses TRBV5-1 and TRBJ1-5; D is undetermined. Per germline, CDR1 SGHRS and CDR2 YFSETQ. The CDR3 consists of 16 residues. V was shortened by 9 bases and J by 2 bases, with 21 bases between the two germline ends. The CDR3 spells CATQDGVIIRNQPQHF. The CDR3 nucleotides read TGCGCCACCCAAGATGGGGTGATAATCCGCAATCAGCCCCAGCATTTT.